The 26 T cell receptor beta chains below were found in one sample sequenced in a study of siplizumab effects on memory and regulatory T cells. TCRdb's copy holds only in-frame clones and misses some; the assay was immunoSEQ multiplex PCR. The sample gives 100,000 or so clones, approximately 94% of which show up once; approximately 1.3% is in the top ten. The source material was non-Treg CD4+ T cells sorted from blood. These receptors were collected from a human donor in good health.

The chain carries TRBV27 and TRBJ2-1, with TRBD2 identical over 13 bases. The germline CDR1 and CDR2 sequences are MNHEY and SMNVEV (reference sequence). This CDR3 is built from 17 residues. The trim removed 0 bases at V and 9 bases at J, leaving 8 bases unmatched. DNA of the CDR3: TGTGCCAGCAGTTTATCCTCCGGGACTAGCGGGATAACTGAGCAGTTCTTC. It is translated as CASSLSSGTSGITEQFF.

J is TRBJ2-7 and V is TRBV6-1; maybe TRBD1 (6 bases). In germline, CDR1 is MNHNS, CDR2 SASEGT. The CDR3 covers 15 residues. V lost 3 bases and J 4 bases, leaving 16 bases between the germline ends. The DNA of the CDR3 is TGTGCCAGCAGTGAGGATACCAGGGGTGGGTACGAGCAGTACTTC. This encodes CASSEDTRGGYEQYF.

V usage is TRBV28 and J usage is TRBJ1-4, with a weak D call TRBD1 (5 bases). Germline V CDR1 and CDR2: MDHEN, SYDVKM. The ends were cut back, 4 bases at V and 8 bases at J, with 23 bases in the middle. The CDR3 covers 17 residues. The CDR3 sequence: CASSSPGTPEELEKLFF. CDR3 in DNA: TGTGCCAGCAGTTCCCCCGGGACCCCCGAGGAATTGGAAAAACTGTTTTTT.

This clone was seen a handful of times. This chain connects TRBV10-2 to TRBJ2-4; D not certain. Germline-derived CDR1 and CDR2 are WSHSY and SAAADI. This CDR3 has 13 amino acids. Trimming removed 10 bases from V and 6 bases from J, with 16 bases in between. The CDR3: CATTLSRINIQYF. In DNA form, the CDR3 reads TGCGCCACCACCCTAAGCAGGATAAACATTCAGTACTTC.

CDR3 in DNA: TGTGCCAGCTCAGCCGCAGGGGAAGACAATCAGCCCCAGCATTTT. This encodes CASSAAGEDNQPQHF. This chain connects TRBV18 to TRBJ1-5, with D perhaps TRBD1 (6 bases). The CDR3 sequence is 15 residues long. V was clipped by 5 bases and J by 3 bases, with 14 bases between them. CDR1 KGHSH and CDR2 LQKENI come from the germline V gene.

V gene TRBV11-3 combines with J gene TRBJ2-2; D call uncertain. CDR1 is SGHNT and CDR2 is YENEEA in the germline V gene. The CDR3 has 13 amino acids. V gave up 8 bases and J gave up 5 bases, with 12 bases separating them. This CDR3 reads CASQGSGTGELFF. The CDR3 DNA sequence: TGTGCCAGCCAAGGGTCTGGAACCGGGGAGCTGTTTTTT.

The V and J genes are TRBV30 and TRBJ2-7; D is perhaps TRBD1 (6 bases). Germline CDR1 and CDR2: GTSNPN and SVGIG (reference sequence). V dropped 4 bases and J dropped 5 bases, with 12 bases sitting between them. The CDR3 length is 12 residues. Here the CDR3 reads CAWTRGLDEQYF. The CDR3 coding sequence is TGTGCCTGGACCAGGGGCTTGGACGAGCAGTACTTC.

This clone was recorded only once. The chain combines TRBV27 with TRBJ2-1, with 10 bases fitting TRBD1. The junction had 6 bases not matched to a gene; V was cut back by 5 bases and J by 5 bases. The CDR3 is 15 amino acids. From germline, CDR1 is MNHEY and CDR2 SMNVEV (reference sequence). In nucleotides, the CDR3 is TGTGCCAGCAGTAGCTTGGGGACAGGGGACAATGAGCAGTTCTTC. This gives the protein CASSSLGTGDNEQFF.

The chain couples TRBV5-4 to TRBJ2-5; TRBD1 or TRBD2 may be the D gene (5 bases each). V was clipped by 4 bases and J by 3 bases, with 13 bases between them. Germline V CDR1 and CDR2: SGHNT, YYREEE (reference sequence). This CDR3 has 14 amino acids. The CDR3 DNA reads as TGTGCCAGCAGCCAGCCGGGACGGGAAGAGACCCAGTACTTC. This encodes CASSQPGREETQYF.

This clone has only one observation. The CDR3 reads CASRLAPYEQYF. The CDR3 DNA sequence: TGTGCCAGCAGGCTGGCCCCCTACGAGCAGTACTTC. The chain recombines TRBV28 with TRBJ2-7, with D hard to call. The germline V and J ends were trimmed by 6 bases and 2 bases, with 8 bases remaining between them. The CDR3 has 12 amino acids. Germline CDR1 reads MDHEN; CDR2 reads SYDVKM.

The chain has TRBV5-4 and TRBJ1-1; D uncertain. Germline V lookup: CDR1 SGHNT, CDR2 YYREEE (reference sequence). CDR3 size: 14 residues. Trimming pared 3 bases from V and 0 bases from J, leaving 9 bases between. In DNA, the CDR3 is TGTGCCAGCAGCTATGAGGGCATGAACACTGAAGCTTTCTTT. Protein: CASSYEGMNTEAFF.

The chain has TRBV9 and TRBJ1-2; no clear D. The CDR3 loop spans 14 amino acids. The V gene's germline CDR1 is SGDLS and CDR2 YYNGEE. Trimming took 3 bases from V and 0 from J, leaving 9 bases between them. This CDR3 reads CASSGRQPNYGYTF. The CDR3 nucleotides read TGTGCCAGCAGCGGTAGGCAACCTAACTATGGCTACACCTTC. The whole variable domain, remainder taken from reference TRBV9 and TRBJ1-2, is DSGVTQTPKHLITATGQRVTLRCSPRSGDLSVYWYQQSLDQGLQFLIQYYNGEERAKGNILERFSAQQFPDLHSELNLSSLELGDSALYFCASSGRQPNYGYTFGSGTRLTVV.

The V gene is TRBV4-1, the J gene TRBJ2-7, with TRBD2 identical over 7 bases. The CDR3 has 16 amino acids. V lost 1 base, J lost 3 bases, and 9 bases stayed unmatched. Germline V gives CDR1 MGHRA, CDR2 YSYEKL. The CDR3 reads CASSQGGGTTNYEQYF. CDR3 sequence (DNA): TGCGCCAGCAGCCAAGGTGGCGGGACTACAAACTACGAGCAGTACTTC.

CDR3 coding DNA: TGTGCCAGCAGTCCCCGGGGGGCCCGAGGCCCGATCACTAATAATTCACCCCTCCACTTT. Amino acid sequence: CASSPRGARGPITNNSPLHF. This sequence joins TRBV27 and TRBJ1-6; the D gene is possibly TRBD1 (6 bases). CDR3 length: 20 amino acids. Trimming pared 5 bases from V and 5 bases from J, leaving 28 bases between. Germline CDR1 is MNHEY and CDR2 is SMNVEV (reference sequence).

In DNA, the CDR3 is TGTGCCAGCAGTGATCGTCCCGGGCATCAGCCCCAGCATTTT. Encoded protein: CASSDRPGHQPQHF. The chain links TRBV6-4 to TRBJ1-5; D gene ambiguous. The CDR3 runs to 14 residues. Trimming cost V 3 bases and J 5 bases, with 11 bases left between them. Germline V lookup: CDR1 MRHNA, CDR2 SNTAGT.

The chain links TRBV5-4 to TRBJ2-4; 9 bases match TRBD2. This CDR3 region has 19 residues. V lost 0 bases to trimming and J lost 1 base; unmatched junction nucleotides: 11. Germline V CDR1 and CDR2: SGHNT, YYREEE (reference sequence). CDR3 sequence reads: CASSLAGAGLAGAKNIQYF. CDR3 DNA sequence: TGTGCCAGCAGCTTGGCAGGGGCTGGGCTAGCGGGGGCCAAAAACATTCAGTACTTC.

The chain links TRBV19 to TRBJ2-1; D possibly corresponds to TRBD2 (5 bases). CDR1 and CDR2 (germline): LNHDA, SQIVND (reference sequence). This CDR3 has 17 residues. Trimming took off 5 bases at V and 2 bases at J, with 19 bases between the two ends. The chain's CDR3 is CASSGPTSSATYNEQFF. The DNA for the CDR3 is TGTGCCAGTAGTGGACCTACTAGTTCTGCTACCTACAATGAGCAGTTCTTC.

This chain links TRBV6-5 with TRBJ1-1, with D possibly TRBD1 on 5 matching bases. Per germline, CDR1 MNHEY and CDR2 SVGAGI. V was cut by 7 bases and J by 0 bases, with 15 bases left in between. The CDR3 consists of 15 residues. The CDR3 DNA sequence: TGTGCCAGCAAGTTGCGGACAAACATGAACACTGAAGCTTTCTTT. This translates into CASKLRTNMNTEAFF.

The chain is built from TRBV6-6 and TRBJ1-1; D is unclear. CDR1 and CDR2 (germline): MNHNY, SVGAGI (reference sequence). The V end lost 0 bases, the J end lost 3 bases, and 11 bases lay between the germline ends. The CDR3 sequence is 15 residues long. The CDR3 region is CASSYSFTQDTEAFF. CDR3 DNA sequence: TGTGCCAGCAGTTACTCCTTCACGCAGGACACTGAAGCTTTCTTT.

The CDR3 here is CASRPGQGAYGYTF. As DNA, the CDR3 is TGTGCCAGTAGACCGGGACAGGGGGCCTATGGCTACACCTTC. The rearrangement joins TRBV19 to TRBJ1-2; TRBD1 agrees at 12 bases. J lost 4 bases, V lost 6 bases, and 3 bases had no gene match. CDR1 and CDR2 from the germline V gene are LNHDA and SQIVND (reference sequence). CDR3 length: 14 residues.

J is TRBJ2-3 and V is TRBV29-1; 7 nucleotides agree with TRBD1. Germline loops: CDR1 SQVTM, CDR2 ANQGSEA. V dropped 7 bases and J dropped 6; count of bases not matched to a gene: 16. The CDR3 is 15 residues long. CDR3 sequence reads: CSARLGTALADTQYF. CDR3 DNA sequence: TGCAGCGCCCGCCTTGGGACAGCCTTAGCGGATACGCAGTATTTT.

The gene calls are TRBV18 and TRBJ1-4, with D unresolved. The CDR3 runs to 13 residues. Germline V lookup: CDR1 KGHSH, CDR2 LQKENI. Trimming took off 4 bases at V and 6 bases at J, with 9 bases between the two ends. The CDR3 DNA is TGTGCCAGCTCACGCACGCGCGATGAAAAACTGTTTTTT. Amino acids: CASSRTRDEKLFF.

The chain links TRBV5-6 to TRBJ2-3; D unclear. CDR1 and CDR2 from the germline V gene are SGHDT and YYEEEE. V lost 8 bases, J lost 2 bases, and 12 bases lay in between. The CDR3 contains 13 residues. The CDR3 DNA sequence: TGTGCCAGAGCCGGGTCCTACACAGATACGCAGTATTTT. Translation: CARAGSYTDTQYF.

The table lists this clone with a count of one. The chain links TRBV7-3 to TRBJ1-2; D is possibly TRBD1 (6 bases). Germline values: CDR1 SGHTA, CDR2 FQGTGA. The V end was cut by 5 bases, the J end by 7 bases, with 14 bases between. CDR3 length: 13 residues. In nucleotides, the CDR3 is TGTGCCAGCAGCGCAACACAGGGATTTGGCTACACCTTC. Translation: CASSATQGFGYTF. The full variable domain, completed using reference TRBV7-3 and TRBJ1-2, is GAGVSQTPSNKVTEKGKYVELRCDPISGHTALYWYRQSLGQGPEFLIYFQGTGAADDSGLPNDRFFAVRPEGSVSTLKIQRTERGDSAVYLCASSATQGFGYTFGSGTRLTVV.

The rearrangement links TRBV7-3 to TRBJ2-6, with D uncertain. V was cut by 2 bases and J by 0 bases, with 5 bases left in between. Germline V lookup: CDR1 SGHTA, CDR2 FQGTGA. This CDR3 comprises 15 residues. CDR3: CASSLAISGANVLTF. The DNA of the CDR3 is TGTGCCAGCAGCTTAGCGATCTCTGGGGCCAACGTCCTGACTTTC.

The chain combines TRBV19 with TRBJ2-3; TRBD1 matches 8 bases. The length of the CDR3 is 13 residues. Germline CDR1 is LNHDA and CDR2 is SQIVND (reference sequence). Trimming at V came to 6 bases and at J to 5 bases, leaving 4 bases not matched to a gene. This chain's CDR3 is CASRQGVRDTQYF. Written as DNA, the CDR3 is TGTGCCAGTAGACAGGGGGTACGAGATACGCAGTATTTT.